The clone carrying this T cell receptor beta chain was seen once. The data are from a study of beta chain features in type 1 diabetes. V was shortened by 7 bases and J by 1 base, with 7 bases between the two germline ends. In germline, CDR1 is DFQATT, CDR2 SNEGSKA (reference sequence). This CDR3 spans 11 amino acids. The entirety of the isolated RNA underwent reverse transcription, so expressed TCRB transcripts were sequenced. Samples of naive, central memory and regulatory T cells yielded a mean of about 3.5 million reads. Some clones are missing from TCRdb's copy, which holds only in-frame ones; the method was immunoSEQ multiplex PCR. The sample has under 250,000 clones, 27% seen once.

This receptor was identified in a man aged 30 to 45 in good health. The J gene is TRBJ1-1, the V gene TRBV20-1, with D perhaps matching TRBD1 (5 bases). Sequenced input: central memory CD4+ T cells from blood. This CDR3 is CSDQGNTEAFF. In DNA form, the CDR3 reads TGCAGTGATCAGGGGAACACTGAAGCTTTCTTT.